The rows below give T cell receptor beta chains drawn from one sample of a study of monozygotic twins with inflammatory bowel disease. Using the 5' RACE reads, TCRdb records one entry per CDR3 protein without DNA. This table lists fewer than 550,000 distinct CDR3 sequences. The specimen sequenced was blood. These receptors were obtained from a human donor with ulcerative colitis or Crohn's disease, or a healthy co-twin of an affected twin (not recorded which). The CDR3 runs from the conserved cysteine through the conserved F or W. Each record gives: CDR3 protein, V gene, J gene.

CASSLVVYEQYF	TRBV12-3/TRBV12-4	TRBJ2-7
CASSTRTGAVINSPLHF	TRBV7-2	TRBJ1-6
CASSRTGSGAFF	TRBV7-2	TRBJ1-1
CSALQGALGYGYTF	TRBV20-1	TRBJ1-2
CASSPGLAGELDEQYF	TRBV5-1	TRBJ2-7
CATSPGHSSYEQYF	TRBV15	TRBJ2-7
CASSELDSGYNEQFF	TRBV25-1	TRBJ2-1
CASSLGVGQGNIQYF	TRBV5-1	TRBJ2-4
CASSIEGNYGYTF	TRBV19	TRBJ1-2
CSGETGKHGYTF	TRBV29-1	TRBJ1-2